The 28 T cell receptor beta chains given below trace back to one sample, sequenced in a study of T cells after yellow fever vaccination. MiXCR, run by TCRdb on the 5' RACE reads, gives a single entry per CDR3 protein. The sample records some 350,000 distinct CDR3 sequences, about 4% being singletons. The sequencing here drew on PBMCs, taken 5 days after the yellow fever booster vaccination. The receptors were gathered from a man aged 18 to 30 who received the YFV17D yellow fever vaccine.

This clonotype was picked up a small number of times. CDR3: CASSLRRRNTEAFF. CDR3 DNA: TGTGCCAGCAGTTTACGACGGCGGAACACTGAAGCTTTCTTT. V gene TRBV28 combines with J gene TRBJ1-1; D remains ambiguous. With 2 bases removed from V and 1 base from J, the gap between germline ends came to 8 bases. The CDR3 spans 14 residues. Germline loops: CDR1 MDHEN, CDR2 SYDVKM. The variable domain in full, completed from reference TRBV28 and TRBJ1-1, reads DVKVTQSSRYLVKRTGEKVFLECVQDMDHENMFWYRQDPGLGLRLIYFSYDVKMKEKGDIPEGYSVSREKKERFSLILESASTNQTSMYLCASSLRRRNTEAFFGQGTRLTVV.

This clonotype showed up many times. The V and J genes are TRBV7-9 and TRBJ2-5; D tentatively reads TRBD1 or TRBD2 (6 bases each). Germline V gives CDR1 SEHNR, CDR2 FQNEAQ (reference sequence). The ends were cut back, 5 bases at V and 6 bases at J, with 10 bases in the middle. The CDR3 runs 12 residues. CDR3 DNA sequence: TGTGCCAGCAGCGGAGGGGGTCAGACCCAGTACTTC. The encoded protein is CASSGGGQTQYF.

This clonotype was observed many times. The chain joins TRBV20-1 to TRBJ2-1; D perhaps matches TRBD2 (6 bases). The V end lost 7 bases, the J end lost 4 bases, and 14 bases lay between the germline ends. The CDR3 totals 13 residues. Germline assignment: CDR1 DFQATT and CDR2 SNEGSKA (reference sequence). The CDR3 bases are TGCAGTGTACCGGGACTTGGATACAATGAGCAGTTCTTC. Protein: CSVPGLGYNEQFF.

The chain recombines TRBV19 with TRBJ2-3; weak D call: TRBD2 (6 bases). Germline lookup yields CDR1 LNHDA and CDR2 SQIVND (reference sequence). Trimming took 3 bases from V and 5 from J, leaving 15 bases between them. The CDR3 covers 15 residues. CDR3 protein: CASSIGGARGDTQYF. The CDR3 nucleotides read TGTGCCAGTAGTATCGGAGGGGCCAGAGGAGATACGCAGTATTTT.

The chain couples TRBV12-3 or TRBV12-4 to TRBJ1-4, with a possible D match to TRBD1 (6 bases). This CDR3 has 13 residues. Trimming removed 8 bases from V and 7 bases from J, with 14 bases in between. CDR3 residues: CASGEGGREKLFF. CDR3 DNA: TGTGCCAGCGGGGAGGGGGGGCGTGAAAAACTGTTTTTT.

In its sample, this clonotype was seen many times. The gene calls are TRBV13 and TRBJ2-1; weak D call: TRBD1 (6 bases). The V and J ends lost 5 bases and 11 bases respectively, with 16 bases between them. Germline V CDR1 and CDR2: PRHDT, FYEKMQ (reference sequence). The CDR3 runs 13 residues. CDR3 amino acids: CASSLQEDRKQFF. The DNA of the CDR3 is TGTGCCAGCAGCCTCCAAGAAGACAGGAAGCAGTTCTTC.

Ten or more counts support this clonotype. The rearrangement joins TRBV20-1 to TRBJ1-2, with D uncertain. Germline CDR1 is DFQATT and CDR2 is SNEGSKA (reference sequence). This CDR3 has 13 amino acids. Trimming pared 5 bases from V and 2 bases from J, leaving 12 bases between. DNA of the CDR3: TGCAGTGCTCCCCGTGTGCGAAACTATGGCTACACCTTC. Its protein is CSAPRVRNYGYTF.

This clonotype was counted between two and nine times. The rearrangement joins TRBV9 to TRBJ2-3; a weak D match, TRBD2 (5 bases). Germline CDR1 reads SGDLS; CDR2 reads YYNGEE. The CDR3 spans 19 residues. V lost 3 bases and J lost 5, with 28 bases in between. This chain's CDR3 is CASSGLYVRDASPGDTQYF. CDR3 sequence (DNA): TGTGCCAGCAGCGGCCTTTATGTGCGAGACGCTAGCCCGGGAGATACGCAGTATTTT.

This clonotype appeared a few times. CDR3 coding DNA: TGTGCCAGCAGTTTGGCTAACCCACAAGAGACCCAGTACTTC. It translates to CASSLANPQETQYF. The gene calls are TRBV12-3 or TRBV12-4 and TRBJ2-5, with D uncertain. V lost 3 bases to trimming and J lost 2 bases, with 10 bases between them. The CDR3 loop spans 14 amino acids.

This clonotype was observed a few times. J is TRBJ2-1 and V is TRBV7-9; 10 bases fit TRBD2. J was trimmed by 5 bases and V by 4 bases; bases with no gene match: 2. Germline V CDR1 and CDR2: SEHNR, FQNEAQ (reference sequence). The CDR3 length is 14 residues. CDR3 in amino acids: CASSSSGGHNEQFF. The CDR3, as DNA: TGTGCCAGCAGCTCTAGCGGGGGCCACAATGAGCAGTTCTTC.

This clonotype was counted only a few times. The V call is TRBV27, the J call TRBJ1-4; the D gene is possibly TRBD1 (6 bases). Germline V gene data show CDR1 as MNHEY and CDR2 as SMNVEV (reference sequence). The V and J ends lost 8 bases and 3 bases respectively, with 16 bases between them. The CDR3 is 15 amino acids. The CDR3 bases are TGTGCCAGCCGGGGGGGGGCCTCGGCTAATGAAAAACTGTTTTTT. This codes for CASRGGASANEKLFF.

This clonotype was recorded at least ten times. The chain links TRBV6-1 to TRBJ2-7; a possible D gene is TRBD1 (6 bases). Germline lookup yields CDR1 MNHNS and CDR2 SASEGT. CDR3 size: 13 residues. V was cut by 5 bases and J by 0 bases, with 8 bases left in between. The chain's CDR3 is CASSPTGSYEQYV. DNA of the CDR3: TGTGCCAGCAGTCCGACAGGCTCCTACGAGCAGTACGTC.

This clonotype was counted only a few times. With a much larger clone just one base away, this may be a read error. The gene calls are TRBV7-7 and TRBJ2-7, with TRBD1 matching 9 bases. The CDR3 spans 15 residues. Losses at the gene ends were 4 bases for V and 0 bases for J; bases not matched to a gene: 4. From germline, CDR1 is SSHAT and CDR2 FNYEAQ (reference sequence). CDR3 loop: CASSSGQGPSYEQYF. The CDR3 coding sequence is TGTGCCAGCAGCTCCGGACAGGGGCCCTCCTACGAGCAGTACTTC.

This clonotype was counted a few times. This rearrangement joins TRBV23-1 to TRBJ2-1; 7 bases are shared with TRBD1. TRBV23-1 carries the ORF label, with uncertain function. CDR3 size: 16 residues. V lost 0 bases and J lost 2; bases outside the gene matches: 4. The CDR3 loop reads CASSQSGTVAYNEQFF. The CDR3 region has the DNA TGCGCCAGCAGTCAATCGGGGACAGTAGCCTACAATGAGCAGTTCTTC.

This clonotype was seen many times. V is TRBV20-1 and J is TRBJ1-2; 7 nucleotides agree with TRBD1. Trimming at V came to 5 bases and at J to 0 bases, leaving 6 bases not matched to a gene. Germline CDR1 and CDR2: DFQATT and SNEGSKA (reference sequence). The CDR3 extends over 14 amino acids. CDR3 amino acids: CSAQGGGTNYGYTF. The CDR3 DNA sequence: TGCAGTGCTCAGGGGGGGGGGACTAACTATGGCTACACCTTC.

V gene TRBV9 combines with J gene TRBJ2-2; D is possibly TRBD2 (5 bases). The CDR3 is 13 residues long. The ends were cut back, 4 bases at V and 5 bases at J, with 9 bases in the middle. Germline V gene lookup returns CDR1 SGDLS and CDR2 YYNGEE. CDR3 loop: CASSFRDTGELFF. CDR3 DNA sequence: TGTGCCAGCAGCTTCCGGGATACCGGGGAGCTGTTTTTT.

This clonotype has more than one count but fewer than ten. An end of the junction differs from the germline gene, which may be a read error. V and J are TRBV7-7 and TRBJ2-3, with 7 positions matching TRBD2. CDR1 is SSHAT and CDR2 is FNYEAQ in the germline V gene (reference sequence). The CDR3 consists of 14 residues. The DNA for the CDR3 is TGTGCTAGCAGCCCCAAAGCGGGGCCAGATACGCAGTATTTT. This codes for CASSPKAGPDTQYF. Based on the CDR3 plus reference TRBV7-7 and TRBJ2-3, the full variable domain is GAGVSQSPRYKVTKRGQDVTLRCDPISSHATLYWYQQALGQGPEFLTYFNYEAQPDKSGLPSDRFSAERPEGSISTLTIQRTEQRDSAMYRCASSPKAGPDTQYFGPGTRLTVL.

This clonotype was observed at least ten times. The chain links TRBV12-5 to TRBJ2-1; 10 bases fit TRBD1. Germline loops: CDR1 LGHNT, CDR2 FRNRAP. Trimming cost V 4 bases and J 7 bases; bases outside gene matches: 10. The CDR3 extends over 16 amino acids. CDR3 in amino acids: CASGSVVGTGVNEQFF. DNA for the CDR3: TGTGCTAGTGGTTCGGTGGTGGGGACAGGGGTGAATGAGCAGTTCTTC.

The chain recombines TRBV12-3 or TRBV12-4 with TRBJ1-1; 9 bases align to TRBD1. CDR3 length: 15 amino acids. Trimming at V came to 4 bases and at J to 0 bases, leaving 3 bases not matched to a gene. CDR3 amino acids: CASSYRGHMNTEAFF. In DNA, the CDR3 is TGTGCCAGCAGTTACAGGGGGCACATGAACACTGAAGCTTTCTTT.

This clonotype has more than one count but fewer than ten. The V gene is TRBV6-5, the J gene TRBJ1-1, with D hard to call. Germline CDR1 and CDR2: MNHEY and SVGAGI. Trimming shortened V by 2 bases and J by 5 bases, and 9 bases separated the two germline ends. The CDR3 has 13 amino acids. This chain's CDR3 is CASSYVHGTEAFF. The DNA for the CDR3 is TGTGCCAGCAGTTACGTCCATGGGACTGAAGCTTTCTTT.

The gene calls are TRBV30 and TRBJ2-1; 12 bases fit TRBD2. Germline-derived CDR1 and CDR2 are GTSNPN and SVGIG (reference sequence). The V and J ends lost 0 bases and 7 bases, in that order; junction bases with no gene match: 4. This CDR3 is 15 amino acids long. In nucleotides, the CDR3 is TGTGCCTGGAGTGTTGGACTAGCGGGGATAAATGAGCAGTTCTTC. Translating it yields CAWSVGLAGINEQFF.

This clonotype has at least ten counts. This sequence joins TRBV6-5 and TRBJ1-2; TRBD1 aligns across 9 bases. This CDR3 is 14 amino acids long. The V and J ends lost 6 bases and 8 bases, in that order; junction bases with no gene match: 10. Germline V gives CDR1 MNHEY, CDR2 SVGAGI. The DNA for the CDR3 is TGTGCCAGCAGACCTCCGGGACAGGGTGGAGGCTACACCTTC. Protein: CASRPPGQGGGYTF.

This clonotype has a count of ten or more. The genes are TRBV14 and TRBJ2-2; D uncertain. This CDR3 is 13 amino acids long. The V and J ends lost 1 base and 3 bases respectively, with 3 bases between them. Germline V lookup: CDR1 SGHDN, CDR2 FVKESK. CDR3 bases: TGTGCCAGCAGCCAAGGGGACACCGGGGAGCTGTTTTTT. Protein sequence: CASSQGDTGELFF.

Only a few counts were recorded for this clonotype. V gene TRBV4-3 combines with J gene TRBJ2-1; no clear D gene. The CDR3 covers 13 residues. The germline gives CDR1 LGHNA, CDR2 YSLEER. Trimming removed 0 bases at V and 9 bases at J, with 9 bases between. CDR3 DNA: TGCGCCAGCAGCCAAGAAACTCGATCTGAGCAGTTCTTC. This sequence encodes CASSQETRSEQFF.

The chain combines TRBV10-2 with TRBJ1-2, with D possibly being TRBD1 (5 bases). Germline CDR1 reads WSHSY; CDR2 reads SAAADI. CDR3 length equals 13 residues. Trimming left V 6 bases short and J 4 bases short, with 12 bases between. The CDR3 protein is CASRETGGYGYTF. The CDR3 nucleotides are TGCGCCAGCAGAGAAACAGGAGGCTATGGCTACACCTTC.

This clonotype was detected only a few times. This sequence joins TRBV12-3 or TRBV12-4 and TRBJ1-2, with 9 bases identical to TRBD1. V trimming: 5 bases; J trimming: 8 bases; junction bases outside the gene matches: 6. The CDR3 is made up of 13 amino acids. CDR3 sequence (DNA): TGTGCCAGCAGTGGGACAGGGACGTGGGGCTACACCTTC. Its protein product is CASSGTGTWGYTF.

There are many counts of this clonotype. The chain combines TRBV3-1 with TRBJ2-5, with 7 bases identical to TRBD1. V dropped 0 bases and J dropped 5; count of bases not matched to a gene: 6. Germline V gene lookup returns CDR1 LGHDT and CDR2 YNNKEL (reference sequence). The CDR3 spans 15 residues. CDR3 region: CASSQEGQPGETQYF. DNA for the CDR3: TGTGCCAGCAGCCAAGAGGGACAGCCGGGGGAGACCCAGTACTTC.

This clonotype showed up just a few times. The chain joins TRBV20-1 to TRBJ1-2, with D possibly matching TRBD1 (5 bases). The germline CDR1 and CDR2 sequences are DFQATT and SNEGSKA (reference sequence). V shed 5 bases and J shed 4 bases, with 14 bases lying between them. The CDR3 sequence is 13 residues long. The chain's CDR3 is CSASGNLAYGYTF. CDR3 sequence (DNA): TGCAGTGCTTCAGGGAATCTAGCCTATGGCTACACCTTC.